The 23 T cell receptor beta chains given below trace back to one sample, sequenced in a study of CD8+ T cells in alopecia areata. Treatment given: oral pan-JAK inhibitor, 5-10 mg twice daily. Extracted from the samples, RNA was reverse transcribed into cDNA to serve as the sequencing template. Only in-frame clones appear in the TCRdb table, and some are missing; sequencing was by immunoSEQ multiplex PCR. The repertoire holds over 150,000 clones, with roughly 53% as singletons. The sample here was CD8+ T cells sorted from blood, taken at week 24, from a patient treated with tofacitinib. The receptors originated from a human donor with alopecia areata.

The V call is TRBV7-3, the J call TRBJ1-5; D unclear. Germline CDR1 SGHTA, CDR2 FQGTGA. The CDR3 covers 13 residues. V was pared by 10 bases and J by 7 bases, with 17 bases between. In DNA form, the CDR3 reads TGTGCCAACACCCCCCACCCCCAGCAGCCCCAGCATTTT. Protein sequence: CANTPHPQQPQHF.

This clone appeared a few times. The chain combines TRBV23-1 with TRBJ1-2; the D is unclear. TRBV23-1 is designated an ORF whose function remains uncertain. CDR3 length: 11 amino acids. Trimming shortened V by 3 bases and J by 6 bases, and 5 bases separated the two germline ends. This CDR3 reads CASSQEDGYTF. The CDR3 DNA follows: TGCGCCAGCAGTCAGGAGGATGGCTACACCTTC.

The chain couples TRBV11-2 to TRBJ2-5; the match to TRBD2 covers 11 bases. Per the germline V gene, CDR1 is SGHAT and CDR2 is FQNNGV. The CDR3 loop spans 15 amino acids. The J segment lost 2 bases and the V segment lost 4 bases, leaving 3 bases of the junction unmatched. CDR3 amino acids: CASSSGLAVQETQYF. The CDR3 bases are TGTGCCAGCAGCTCGGGACTAGCGGTGCAAGAGACCCAGTACTTC.

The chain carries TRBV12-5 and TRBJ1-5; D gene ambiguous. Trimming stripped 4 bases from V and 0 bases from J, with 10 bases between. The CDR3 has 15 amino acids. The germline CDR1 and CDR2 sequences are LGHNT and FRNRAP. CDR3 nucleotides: TGTGCTAGTGGTTCGACGGAATATAGCAATCAGCCCCAGCATTTT. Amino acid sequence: CASGSTEYSNQPQHF.

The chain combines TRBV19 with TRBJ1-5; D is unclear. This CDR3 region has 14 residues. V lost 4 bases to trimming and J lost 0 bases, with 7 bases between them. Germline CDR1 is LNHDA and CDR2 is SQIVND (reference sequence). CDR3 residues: CASSNIGSNQPQHF. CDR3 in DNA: TGTGCCAGTAGTAATATTGGTAGCAATCAGCCCCAGCATTTT.

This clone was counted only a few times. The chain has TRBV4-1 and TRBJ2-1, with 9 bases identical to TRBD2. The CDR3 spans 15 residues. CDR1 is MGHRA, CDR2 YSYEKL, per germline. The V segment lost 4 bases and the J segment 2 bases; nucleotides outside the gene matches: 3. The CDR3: CASSLAGGPYNEQFF. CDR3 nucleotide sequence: TGCGCCAGCAGCCTCGCGGGGGGGCCCTACAATGAGCAGTTCTTC.

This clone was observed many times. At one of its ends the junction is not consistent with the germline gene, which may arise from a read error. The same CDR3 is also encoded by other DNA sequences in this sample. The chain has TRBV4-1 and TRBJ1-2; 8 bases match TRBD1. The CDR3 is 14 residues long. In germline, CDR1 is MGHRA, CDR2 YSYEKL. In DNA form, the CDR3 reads TGTGCCAGCAGTCCAACAGGGGGGAGAGATGGCTACACCTTC. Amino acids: CASSPTGGRDGYTF.

CDR3 nucleotide sequence: TGTGCCACCAGCAGAGATCATGCGCGGGACAATGAGCAGTTCTTC. Translation gives CATSRDHARDNEQFF. The chain has TRBV15 and TRBJ2-1; weak D call: TRBD2 (5 bases). Trimming removed 0 bases from V and 5 bases from J, with 11 bases in between. CDR3 length: 15 amino acids. Germline V gene data show CDR1 as LNHNV and CDR2 as YYDKDF (reference sequence).

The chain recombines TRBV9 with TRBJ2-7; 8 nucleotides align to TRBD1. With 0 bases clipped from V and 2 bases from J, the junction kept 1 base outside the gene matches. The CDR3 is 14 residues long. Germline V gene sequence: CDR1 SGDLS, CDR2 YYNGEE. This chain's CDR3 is CASSVGDRTYEQYF. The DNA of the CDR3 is TGTGCCAGCAGCGTAGGGGACAGGACCTACGAGCAGTACTTC.

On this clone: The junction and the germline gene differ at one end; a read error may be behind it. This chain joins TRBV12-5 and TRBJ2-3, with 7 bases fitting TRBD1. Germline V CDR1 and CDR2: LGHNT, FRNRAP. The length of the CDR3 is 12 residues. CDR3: CASGTGTVHPRF. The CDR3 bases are TGTGCTAGTGGCACCGGGACAGTTCATCCTCGTTTT.

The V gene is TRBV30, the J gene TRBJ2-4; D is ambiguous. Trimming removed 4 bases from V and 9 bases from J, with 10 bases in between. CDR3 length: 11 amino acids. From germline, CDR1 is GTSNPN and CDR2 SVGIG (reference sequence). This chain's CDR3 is CAWIGPGIQYF. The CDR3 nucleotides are TGTGCCTGGATCGGCCCCGGCATTCAGTACTTC.

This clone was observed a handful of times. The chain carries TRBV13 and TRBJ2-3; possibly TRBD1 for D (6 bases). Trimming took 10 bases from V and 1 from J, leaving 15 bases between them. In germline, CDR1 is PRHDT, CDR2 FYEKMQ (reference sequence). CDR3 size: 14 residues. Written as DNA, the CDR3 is TGTGCCACCCAAGGTGGGGGCGGCACAGATACGCAGTATTTT. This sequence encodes CATQGGGGTDTQYF. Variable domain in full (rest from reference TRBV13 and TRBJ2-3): AAGVIQSPRHLIKEKRETATLKCYPIPRHDTVYWYQQGPGQDPQFLISFYEKMQSDKGSIPDRFSAQQFSDYHSELNMSSLELGDSALYFCATQGGGGTDTQYFGPGTRLTVL.

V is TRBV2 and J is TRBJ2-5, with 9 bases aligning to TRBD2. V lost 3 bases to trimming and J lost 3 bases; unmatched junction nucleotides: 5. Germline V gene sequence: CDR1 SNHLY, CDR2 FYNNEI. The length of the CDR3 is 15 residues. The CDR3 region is CASSDWGTSKETQYF. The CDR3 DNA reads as TGTGCCAGCAGTGATTGGGGGACTAGCAAAGAGACCCAGTACTTC.

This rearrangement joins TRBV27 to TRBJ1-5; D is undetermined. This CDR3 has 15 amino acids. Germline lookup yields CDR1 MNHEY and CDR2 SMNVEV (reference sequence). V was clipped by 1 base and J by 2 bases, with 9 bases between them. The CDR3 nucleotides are TGTGCCAGCAGTTTATGGGGATCTCGCAATCAGCCCCAGCATTTT. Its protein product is CASSLWGSRNQPQHF.

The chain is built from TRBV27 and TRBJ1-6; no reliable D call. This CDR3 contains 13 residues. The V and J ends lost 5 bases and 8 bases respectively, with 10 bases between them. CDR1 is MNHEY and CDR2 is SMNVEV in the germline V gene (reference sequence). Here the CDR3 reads CASSTLMDSPLHF. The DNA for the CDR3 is TGTGCCAGCAGTACACTGATGGATTCACCCCTCCACTTT.

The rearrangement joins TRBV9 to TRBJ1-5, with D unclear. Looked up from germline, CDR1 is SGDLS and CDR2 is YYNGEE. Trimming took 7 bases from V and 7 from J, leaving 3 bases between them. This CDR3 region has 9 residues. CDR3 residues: CASGQPQHF. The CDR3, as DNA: TGTGCCAGCGGACAGCCCCAGCATTTT.

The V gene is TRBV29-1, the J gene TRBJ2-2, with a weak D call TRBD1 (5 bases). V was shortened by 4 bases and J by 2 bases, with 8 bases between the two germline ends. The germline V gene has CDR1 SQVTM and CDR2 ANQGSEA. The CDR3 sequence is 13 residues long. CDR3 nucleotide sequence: TGCAGCGTTGTAGGGGTAAACACCGGGGAGCTGTTTTTT. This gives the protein CSVVGVNTGELFF.

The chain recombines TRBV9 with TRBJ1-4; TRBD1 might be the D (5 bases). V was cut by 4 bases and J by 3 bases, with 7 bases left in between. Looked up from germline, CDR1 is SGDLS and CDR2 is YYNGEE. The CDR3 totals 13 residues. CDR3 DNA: TGTGCCAGCAGCTTCAGGGCTAATGAAAAACTGTTTTTT. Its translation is CASSFRANEKLFF.

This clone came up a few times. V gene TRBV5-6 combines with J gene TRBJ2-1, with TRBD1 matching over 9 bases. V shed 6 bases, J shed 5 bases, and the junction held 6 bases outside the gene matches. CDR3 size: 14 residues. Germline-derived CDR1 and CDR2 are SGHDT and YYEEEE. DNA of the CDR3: TGTGCCAGCACCAGGACAGGGGACCACAATGAGCAGTTCTTC. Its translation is CASTRTGDHNEQFF.

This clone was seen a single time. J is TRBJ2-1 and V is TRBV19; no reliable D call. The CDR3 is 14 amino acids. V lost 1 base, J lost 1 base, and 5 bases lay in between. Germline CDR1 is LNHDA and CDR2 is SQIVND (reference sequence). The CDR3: CASSIGGSYNEQFF. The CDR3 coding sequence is TGTGCCAGTAGTATAGGCGGATCCTACAATGAGCAGTTCTTC.

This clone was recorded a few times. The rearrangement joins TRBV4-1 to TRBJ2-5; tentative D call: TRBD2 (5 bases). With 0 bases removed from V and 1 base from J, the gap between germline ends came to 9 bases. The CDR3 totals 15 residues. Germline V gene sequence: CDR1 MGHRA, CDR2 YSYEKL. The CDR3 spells CASSQERGVQETQYF. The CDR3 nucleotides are TGCGCCAGCAGCCAAGAACGGGGAGTCCAAGAGACCCAGTACTTC.

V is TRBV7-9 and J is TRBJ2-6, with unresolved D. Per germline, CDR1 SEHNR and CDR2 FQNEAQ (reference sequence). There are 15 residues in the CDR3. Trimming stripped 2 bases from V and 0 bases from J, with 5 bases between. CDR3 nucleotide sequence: TGTGCCAGCAGCTTAAGACGCTCTGGGGCCAACGTCCTGACTTTC. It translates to CASSLRRSGANVLTF.

In DNA, the CDR3 is TGTGCCATCAGTGACGTTTTGCGACAGGCAGGACAAGAGACCCAGTACTTC. Translation: CAISDVLRQAGQETQYF. This chain connects TRBV10-3 to TRBJ2-5; a possible D gene is TRBD1 (6 bases). The CDR3 is made up of 17 amino acids. Germline V CDR1 and CDR2: ENHRY, SYGVKD. Trimming removed 3 bases from V and 2 bases from J, with 19 bases in between.